This passage covers 5 T cell receptor beta chains from one sample sequenced in a study of shared T cell receptors in the human thymus. Generated by immunoSEQ multiplex PCR, the TCRdb table keeps only in-frame clones and is missing some. The sample comprises 650,000 to 950,000 clones, 80% to 90% of which are singletons, and over 0.008% rests with the top ten. This sample was also put to use in a study of human thymus T cells.

The sequenced sample consisted of thymocytes. The receptors shown here come from a girl under two years old with a congenital heart defect.

The chain recombines TRBV6-5 with TRBJ1-3; tentative D call: TRBD1 (5 bases). This CDR3 is built from 15 residues. CDR1 is MNHEY and CDR2 is SVGAGI in the germline V gene. V was trimmed by 8 bases and J by 1 base, leaving 15 bases between them. The DNA for the CDR3 is TGTGCCAGCTCCCCAAGGGGTTCATCTGGAAACACCATATATTTT. This gives the protein CASSPRGSSGNTIYF.

This chain connects TRBV5-1 to TRBJ1-1, with D possibly being TRBD1 (6 bases). Looked up from germline, CDR1 is SGHRS and CDR2 is YFSETQ. Between the trimmed V and J ends, which lost 0 bases and 0 bases, there was a span of 24 bases. This CDR3 comprises 20 residues. The CDR3 loop reads CASSLGVLGGREAMNTEAFF. DNA of the CDR3: TGCGCCAGCAGCTTGGGGGTGTTGGGGGGGCGGGAGGCTATGAACACTGAAGCTTTCTTT.

This clone was detected only a few times. The CDR3 DNA reads as TGTGCCAGCAGTTTAATGTCGACAGGGGAAGCCAAAAACATTCAGTACTTC. Its translation is CASSLMSTGEAKNIQYF. This chain uses TRBV27 with TRBJ2-4; 8 bases match TRBD1. The CDR3 is made up of 17 amino acids. Per the germline V gene, CDR1 is MNHEY and CDR2 is SMNVEV (reference sequence). V lost 2 bases to trimming and J lost 0 bases; unmatched junction nucleotides: 6.

This clone appeared once. This rearrangement joins TRBV28 to TRBJ1-6, with D tentatively TRBD1 (6 bases). V was pared by 6 bases and J by 6 bases, with 18 bases between. The CDR3 has 16 amino acids. Germline CDR1 MDHEN, CDR2 SYDVKM. The CDR3 region is CASSLPHRVPNSPLHF. CDR3 coding DNA: TGTGCCAGCAGCTTACCGCACAGGGTTCCTAATTCACCCCTCCACTTT.

The chain couples TRBV19 to TRBJ1-1; 9 bases map to TRBD1. V was clipped by 3 bases and J by 4 bases; unmatched bases: 0. There are 13 residues in the CDR3. In germline, CDR1 is LNHDA, CDR2 SQIVND (reference sequence). Here the CDR3 DNA reads TGTGCCAGTAGTATGACAGGGGGCACTGAAGCTTTCTTT. Its translation is CASSMTGGTEAFF.